The 24 T cell receptor beta chains listed next were all sequenced from one sample in a study of blood T cell repertoires in COVID-19. Here immunoSEQ multiplex PCR was the method, and the copy in TCRdb shows in-frame clones only, minus some. The sample has 470,000 or so clones, around 89% seen once. What was sequenced was peripheral blood. These TCRs come from a woman in her twenties or thirties with acute or convalescent COVID-19.

The chain joins TRBV27 to TRBJ2-4; D might be TRBD2 (6 bases). Germline-derived CDR1 and CDR2 are MNHEY and SMNVEV (reference sequence). V was clipped by 6 bases and J by 6 bases, with 15 bases between them. This CDR3 has 14 amino acids. In DNA form, the CDR3 reads TGTGCCAGCAGAACGGGGACTCAGGGAAACATTCAGTACTTC. This translates into CASRTGTQGNIQYF.

The chain couples TRBV5-1 to TRBJ1-2, with 8 bases lining up with TRBD1. J gave up 5 bases and V 1 base, and 4 bases lay outside the gene matches. Per germline, CDR1 SGHRS and CDR2 YFSETQ. The CDR3 sequence is 14 residues long. The CDR3: CASSLSGGEYGYTF. The CDR3 DNA follows: TGCGCCAGCAGCTTGTCAGGGGGCGAGTATGGCTACACCTTC.

V usage is TRBV6-1 and J usage is TRBJ1-4; D call uncertain. The V end was cut by 2 bases, the J end by 5 bases, with 9 bases between. Germline V lookup: CDR1 MNHNS, CDR2 SASEGT. The CDR3 is 14 residues long. The CDR3 is CASSEPGKNEKLFF. In DNA form, the CDR3 reads TGTGCCAGCAGTGAACCGGGTAAAAATGAAAAACTGTTTTTT.

The rearrangement joins TRBV5-5 to TRBJ1-2; 9 bases fit TRBD1. The CDR3 loop spans 14 amino acids. With V trimmed by 3 bases and J by 5 bases, 5 bases remained unmatched. The germline gives CDR1 SGHKS, CDR2 YYEKEE (reference sequence). The CDR3 DNA is TGTGCCAGCAGCTCGGGGACAGGGAGGTATGGCTACACCTTC. Amino acid sequence: CASSSGTGRYGYTF.

V usage is TRBV4-1 and J usage is TRBJ2-5, with D perhaps matching TRBD1 (6 bases). V lost 4 bases, J lost 5 bases, and 14 bases lay in between. The CDR3 spans 14 residues. Germline CDR1 reads MGHRA; CDR2 reads YSYEKL. CDR3: CASSLKSQGETQYF. The CDR3 DNA is TGCGCCAGCAGCCTCAAGTCGCAGGGGGAGACCCAGTACTTC.

The V and J genes are TRBV7-8 and TRBJ1-2, with TRBD1 identical over 8 bases. This CDR3 has 16 amino acids. Germline CDR1 reads SGHVS; CDR2 reads FQNEAQ. Trimming cost V 5 bases and J 8 bases; bases outside gene matches: 16. The CDR3 reads CASSRLGGQGVYGYTF. CDR3 sequence (DNA): TGTGCCAGCAGCCGACTGGGAGGACAGGGAGTTTACGGCTACACCTTC.

This sequence joins TRBV15 and TRBJ1-2, with 9 bases lining up with TRBD1. Trimming cost V 5 bases and J 3 bases; bases outside gene matches: 13. Germline CDR1 and CDR2: LNHNV and YYDKDF (reference sequence). This CDR3 is 17 amino acids long. This CDR3 reads CATSRGGQGAPDYGYTF. CDR3 coding DNA: TGTGCCACCAGCCGGGGGGGACAGGGAGCCCCGGACTATGGCTACACCTTC.

The chain is built from TRBV30 and TRBJ1-2, with D possibly matching TRBD1 (6 bases). This CDR3 comprises 17 residues. Between the trimmed V and J ends, which lost 0 bases and 1 base, there was a span of 18 bases. Germline V gene lookup returns CDR1 GTSNPN and CDR2 SVGIG (reference sequence). This chain's CDR3 is CAWSVGGSLTLNYGYTF. The CDR3 DNA reads as TGTGCCTGGAGTGTAGGGGGATCATTGACCCTTAACTATGGCTACACCTTC.

The CDR3 protein is CASSEWGQVSYEQYF. Written as DNA, the CDR3 is TGTGCCAGCAGTGAATGGGGACAGGTATCCTACGAGCAGTACTTC. This chain links TRBV6-1 with TRBJ2-7; 8 nucleotides line up with TRBD1. The CDR3 runs 15 residues. Germline CDR1 and CDR2: MNHNS and SASEGT. V lost 2 bases, J lost 1 base, and 4 bases stayed unmatched.

The J gene is TRBJ2-5, the V gene TRBV28, with a possible D match to TRBD1 (6 bases). The V gene lost 5 bases and the J gene lost 5 bases, with 18 bases spanning the gap. This CDR3 region has 15 residues. CDR1 MDHEN and CDR2 SYDVKM come from the germline V gene. CDR3 sequence (DNA): TGTGCCAGCAGTCCCCCCCAGGGGTTCGGGGAGACCCAGTACTTC. This sequence encodes CASSPPQGFGETQYF.

The chain uses TRBV5-1 and TRBJ2-1; 14 bases fit TRBD2. This CDR3 spans 18 amino acids. The V gene end was trimmed by 1 base and the J gene end by 2 bases; junction bases not matched to a gene: 5. CDR1 and CDR2 from the germline V gene are SGHRS and YFSETQ. This CDR3 reads CASSLYRLAGGAYNEQFF. DNA for the CDR3: TGCGCCAGCAGCTTGTATAGACTAGCGGGGGGGGCCTACAATGAGCAGTTCTTC.

The chain employs TRBV10-1 and TRBJ1-2; possibly TRBD1 for D (6 bases). V lost 2 bases to trimming and J lost 8 bases, with 12 bases between them. Germline CDR1 WNHNN, CDR2 SYGVQD (reference sequence). The CDR3 spans 13 residues. CDR3 amino acids: CASSESRGGGYTF. The DNA of the CDR3 is TGCGCCAGCAGTGAGAGCAGGGGCGGCGGCTACACCTTC.

The chain has TRBV2 and TRBJ1-2; 10 positions match TRBD1. V lost 6 bases and J lost 8; bases outside the gene matches: 15. The CDR3 has 16 amino acids. CDR1 and CDR2 (germline): SNHLY, FYNNEI. CDR3 amino acids: CASSSGVRQGAEGYTF. CDR3 nucleotides: TGTGCCAGCAGCTCAGGCGTCCGACAGGGGGCGGAGGGCTACACCTTC.

This chain joins TRBV3-1 (or the pseudogene TRBV3-2) and TRBJ1-5; possible D gene TRBD1, 5 bases. Per germline, CDR1 LGHDT and CDR2 YNNKEL (reference sequence). This CDR3 has 14 amino acids. Deletions cut 1 base from V and 4 bases from J, with 8 bases between. DNA for the CDR3: TGTGCCAGCAGCCAAGGCAGGGCGAATCAGCCCCAGCATTTT. Its protein product is CASSQGRANQPQHF.

Note on this clone: The junction does not match germline at one end; this may be a read error. The rearrangement uses TRBV7-2 and TRBJ1-2; the match to TRBD1 covers 7 bases. CDR3 size: 14 residues. CDR1 is SGHTA, CDR2 FQGNSA, per germline. The CDR3 DNA reads TGTGCCAGCATCTTAGGTGGGACAGACTATGGCTACACCTTC. Translated, it gives CASILGGTDYGYTF.

The rearrangement links TRBV5-5 to TRBJ1-2; D gene unclear. The CDR3 totals 14 residues. CDR1 and CDR2 (germline): SGHKS, YYEKEE (reference sequence). V shed 3 bases and J shed 4 bases, with 13 bases lying between them. CDR3 DNA: TGTGCCAGCAGCTCCCCGTTGAGGCTCTATGGCTACACCTTC. Translation gives CASSSPLRLYGYTF.

The genes are TRBV7-9 and TRBJ1-4; the match to TRBD1 covers 7 bases. J lost 13 bases, V lost 6 bases, and 8 bases had no gene match. The CDR3 is 12 amino acids. Germline V gives CDR1 SEHNR, CDR2 FQNEAQ (reference sequence). The CDR3 DNA is TGTGCCAGCAGTCCAGACAGGGACGGACTGTTTTTT. Its protein product is CASSPDRDGLFF.

To note about this clone: The sample carries other DNA sequences with the same CDR3. The V and J genes are TRBV27 and TRBJ2-7; 9 bases align to TRBD1. From germline, CDR1 is MNHEY and CDR2 SMNVEV (reference sequence). V gave up 0 bases and J gave up 4 bases; unmatched junction bases: 4. The CDR3 runs to 15 residues. The CDR3: CASSLSGTGQYEQYF. The CDR3 DNA is TGTGCCAGCAGTTTATCGGGGACAGGGCAATACGAGCAGTACTTC.

The chain employs TRBV24-1 and TRBJ1-5; D is perhaps TRBD1 (5 bases). Trimming removed 1 base from V and 0 bases from J, with 9 bases in between. Germline V gene data show CDR1 as KGHDR and CDR2 as SFDVKD. This CDR3 contains 16 residues. The CDR3: CATSDFRTSSNQPQHF. Written as DNA, the CDR3 is TGTGCCACCAGTGATTTTAGGACATCTAGCAATCAGCCCCAGCATTTT.

This clone has only one observation. The CDR3 DNA reads TGTGCCAGCAGCTTAGTCAGAACCACAGATACGCAGTATTTT. Its protein product is CASSLVRTTDTQYF. This rearrangement joins TRBV7-2 to TRBJ2-3; D is unresolved. Trimming left V 1 base short and J 2 bases short, with 7 bases between. CDR1 is SGHTA and CDR2 is FQGNSA in the germline V gene. The CDR3 contains 14 residues.

This chain connects TRBV30 to TRBJ1-1; D may be TRBD1 (6 bases). V lost 1 base to trimming and J lost 0 bases, with 15 bases between them. Germline CDR1 reads GTSNPN; CDR2 reads SVGIG (reference sequence). CDR3 length equals 16 residues. The CDR3 is CAWSARGGEVNTEAFF. The CDR3, as DNA: TGTGCCTGGAGTGCCCGAGGGGGGGAAGTGAACACTGAAGCTTTCTTT. The variable domain in full, completed from reference TRBV30 and TRBJ1-1, reads SQTIHQWPATLVQPVGSPLSLECTVEGTSNPNLYWYRQAAGRGLQLLFYSVGIGQISSEVPQNLSASRPQDRQFILSSKKLLLSDSGFYLCAWSARGGEVNTEAFFGQGTRLTVV.

There are a few counts of this clone. The sample has other DNA sequences that encode this CDR3 too. V usage is TRBV5-1 and J usage is TRBJ2-7; 7 nucleotides align to TRBD1. The CDR3 has 13 residues. After removal of 4 bases from V and 3 bases from J, the junction contained 4 bases not matched to a gene. Germline V lookup: CDR1 SGHRS, CDR2 YFSETQ. CDR3: CASSLGTVYEQYF. The CDR3 coding sequence is TGCGCCAGCAGCCTCGGGACAGTCTACGAGCAGTACTTC.

The chain couples TRBV12-3 or TRBV12-4 to TRBJ1-2; the D gene is possibly TRBD1 (5 bases). Trimming stripped 2 bases from V and 9 bases from J, with 13 bases between. This CDR3 has 13 residues. CDR3 sequence reads: CASSLPQGRSYTF. Written as DNA, the CDR3 is TGTGCCAGCAGTTTACCTCAGGGTAGGAGCTACACCTTC.

V is TRBV5-1 and J is TRBJ2-2; 10 bases map to TRBD1. The CDR3 consists of 16 residues. CDR1 and CDR2 from the germline V gene are SGHRS and YFSETQ. J lost 7 bases, V lost 4 bases, and 10 bases had no gene match. CDR3 nucleotides: TGCGCCAGCAGCCCCACCGGGACAGGGGTATTCGGGGAGCTGTTTTTT. Translating gives CASSPTGTGVFGELFF.